The next 9 T cell receptor beta chains were all read from a single sample in a study of radiotherapy plus CTLA-4 blockade in lung cancer. The assay was immunoSEQ multiplex PCR, and TCRdb's table has in-frame clones only and misses some. The table has 35,000 to 45,000 clones, 72% seen once. The sample was peripheral blood, taken from a patient treated with radiotherapy plus ipilimumab. Every receptor here comes from a human donor with non-small cell lung cancer who had stable disease on radiotherapy plus ipilimumab.

The chain is built from TRBV7-8 and TRBJ1-1, with a possible D match to TRBD1 (6 bases). V was cut by 4 bases and J by 4 bases, with 10 bases left in between. This CDR3 contains 13 residues. Looked up from germline, CDR1 is SGHVS and CDR2 is FQNEAQ. The chain's CDR3 is CASSSDRSTEAFF. The CDR3 bases are TGTGCCAGCAGCTCCGACAGGTCCACTGAAGCTTTCTTT.

The gene calls are TRBV25-1 and TRBJ2-2, with 11 bases that match TRBD1. The CDR3 has 16 residues. With 1 base clipped from V and 4 bases from J, the junction kept 2 bases outside the gene matches. From germline, CDR1 is MGHDK and CDR2 SYGVNS. The CDR3 nucleotides read TGTGCCAGCAGTGAATTAGGGACAGGGGGCACCGGGGAGCTGTTTTTT. This gives the protein CASSELGTGGTGELFF.

The chain carries TRBV10-3 and TRBJ2-7; 8 bases align to TRBD1. Trimming cost V 6 bases and J 3 bases; bases outside gene matches: 10. This CDR3 spans 15 amino acids. The germline gives CDR1 ENHRY, CDR2 SYGVKD. Here the CDR3 DNA reads TGTGCCATCAGGTTTCGGACAGGGATCGGCTACGAGCAGTACTTC. It specifies CAIRFRTGIGYEQYF.

J is TRBJ2-2 and V is TRBV15; possible D gene TRBD1, 6 bases. This CDR3 has 15 amino acids. In germline, CDR1 is LNHNV, CDR2 YYDKDF (reference sequence). Trimming left V 2 bases short and J 8 bases short, with 15 bases between. In DNA form, the CDR3 reads TGTGCCACCAGCAGACTTTCCACAGGGTCGGGGGAGCTGTTTTTT. It is translated as CATSRLSTGSGELFF.

V usage is TRBV5-4 and J usage is TRBJ2-5, with 11 bases that match TRBD1. With V trimmed by 2 bases and J by 1 base, 4 bases remained unmatched. CDR3 size: 16 residues. Germline loops: CDR1 SGHNT, CDR2 YYREEE (reference sequence). The CDR3 DNA reads as TGTGCCAGCAGCTTTCCGGGGACAGGGGGCCAAGAGACCCAGTACTTC. It encodes CASSFPGTGGQETQYF.

This sequence joins TRBV6-1 and TRBJ1-5, with TRBD1 identical over 8 bases. V was clipped by 5 bases and J by 2 bases; unmatched bases: 2. This CDR3 has 14 amino acids. Germline values: CDR1 MNHNS, CDR2 SASEGT. CDR3 protein: CASSLDRGNQPQHF. In DNA, the CDR3 is TGTGCCAGCAGTCTGGACAGGGGCAATCAGCCCCAGCATTTT.

V gene TRBV6-6 combines with J gene TRBJ1-1, with 9 bases fitting TRBD1. Trimming cost V 4 bases and J 5 bases; bases outside gene matches: 5. The CDR3 totals 14 residues. Germline V gene data show CDR1 as MNHNY and CDR2 as SVGAGI (reference sequence). The CDR3 loop is CASSSTGGQTEAFF. CDR3 sequence (DNA): TGTGCCAGCAGTTCAACAGGGGGCCAAACTGAAGCTTTCTTT.

This chain uses TRBV7-6 with TRBJ1-1; D is perhaps TRBD1 (6 bases). Trimming left V 2 bases short and J 5 bases short, with 15 bases between. Germline-derived CDR1 and CDR2 are SGHVS and FNYEAQ. CDR3 size: 15 residues. For the CDR3, the DNA is TGTGCCAGCAGCTTACTGTCGAGGGGGTATACTGAAGCTTTCTTT. It is translated as CASSLLSRGYTEAFF.

V is TRBV11-2 and J is TRBJ1-6, with D possibly matching TRBD1 (5 bases). The CDR3 spans 13 residues. Germline V gene lookup returns CDR1 SGHAT and CDR2 FQNNGV. Trimming stripped 5 bases from V and 8 bases from J, with 10 bases between. CDR3 loop: CASSQLQDSPLHF. The DNA for the CDR3 is TGTGCCAGCAGCCAACTACAGGATTCACCCCTCCACTTT.